This T cell receptor (beta chain) was sequenced during a study of T cells after yellow fever vaccination. 5'RACE template switching added a universal primer site and UMIs to TCR cDNA. TCRdb processed the 5' RACE reads anew with MiXCR; each CDR3 protein has one entry. The repertoire consists of approximately 250,000 distinct CDR3 sequences, with roughly 4% occurring once and the leading ten covering 19%. V gave up 7 bases and J gave up 9 bases, with 12 bases separating them. Germline CDR1 is LNHDA and CDR2 is SQIVND (reference sequence). The CDR3 runs 11 residues. This clonotype was recorded a few times. Antigen unknown. Broader study findings: A large majority of primary-vaccination clones showed up again after the booster (just under 97% CD4, almost 90% CD8). Clonotypes found in both CD4 and CD8 compartments made up a small share. FACS-sorted repertoires might harbor abundant contaminating clonotypes from the bulk population.

V usage is TRBV19 and J usage is TRBJ1-1, with a weak D call TRBD1 (6 bases). This sample comprised PBMCs, obtained 15 days after the yellow fever booster vaccination. The source of this sequence is a man aged 18 to 29 who received the YFV17D yellow fever vaccine. The CDR3 DNA is TGTGCCAGTATCTTAGGGGGAAAAGCTTTCTTT. This translates into CASILGGKAFF.